The source of this T cell receptor (beta chain) is a study of cytomegalovirus exposure and HLA in healthy donors. CDR3 size: 19 residues. Germline loops: CDR1 SGHAT, CDR2 FQNNGV. The ends were cut back, 0 bases at V and 1 base at J, with 22 bases in the middle. A multiplex PCR was run with 60 Vbeta primers and 13 Jbeta primers. Profiling relied on immunoSEQ multiplex PCR, and the TCRdb table lists in-frame clones only, not all of them. The sample shows about 180,000 clones, around 80% of them seen only once. What was sequenced was PBMCs. This receptor was identified in an older woman in good health and CMV-seropositive. The rearrangement links TRBV11-2 to TRBJ2-7; D is possibly TRBD2 (6 bases). CDR3 sequence (DNA): TGTGCCAGCAGCTTAGATCTCCCGAGACTAGGAGTGGGGTCCTACGAGCAGTACTTC. Translating it yields CASSLDLPRLGVGSYEQYF.